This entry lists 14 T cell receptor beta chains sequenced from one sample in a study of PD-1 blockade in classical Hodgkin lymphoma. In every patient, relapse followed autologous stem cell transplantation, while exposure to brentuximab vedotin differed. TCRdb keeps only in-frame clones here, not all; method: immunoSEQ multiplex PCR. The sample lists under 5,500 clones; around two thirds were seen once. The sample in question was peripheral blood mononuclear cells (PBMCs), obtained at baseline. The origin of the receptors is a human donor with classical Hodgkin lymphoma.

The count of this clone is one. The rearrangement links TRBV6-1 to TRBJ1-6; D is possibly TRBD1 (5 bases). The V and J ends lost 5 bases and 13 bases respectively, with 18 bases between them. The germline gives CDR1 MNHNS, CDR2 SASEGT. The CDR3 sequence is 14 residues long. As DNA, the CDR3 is TGTGCCAGCAGTTTATTAGGACACCAAAAGCCCCTCCACTTT. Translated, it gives CASSLLGHQKPLHF.

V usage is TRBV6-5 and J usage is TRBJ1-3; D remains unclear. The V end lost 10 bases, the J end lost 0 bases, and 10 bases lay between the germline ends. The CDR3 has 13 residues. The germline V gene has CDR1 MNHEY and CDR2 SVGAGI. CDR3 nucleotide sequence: TGTGCCACCGTAGTGTCCTCTGGAAACACCATATATTTT. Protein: CATVVSSGNTIYF.

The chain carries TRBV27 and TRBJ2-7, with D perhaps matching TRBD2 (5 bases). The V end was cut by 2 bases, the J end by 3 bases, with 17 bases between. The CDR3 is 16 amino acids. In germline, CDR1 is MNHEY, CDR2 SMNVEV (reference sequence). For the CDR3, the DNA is TGTGCCAGCAGTTTAGGTTGGGCGGGCGCAAACTACGAGCAGTACTTC. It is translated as CASSLGWAGANYEQYF.

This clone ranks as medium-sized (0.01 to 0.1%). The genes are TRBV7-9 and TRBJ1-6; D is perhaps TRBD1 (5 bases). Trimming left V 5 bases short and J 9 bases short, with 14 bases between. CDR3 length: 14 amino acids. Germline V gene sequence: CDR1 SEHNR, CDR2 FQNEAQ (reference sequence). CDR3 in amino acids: CASSTLGGGSPLHF. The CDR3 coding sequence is TGTGCCAGCAGCACCCTGGGGGGTGGTTCACCCCTCCACTTT. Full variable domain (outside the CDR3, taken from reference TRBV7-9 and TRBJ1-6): DTGVSQNPRHKITKRGQNVTFRCDPISEHNRLYWYRQTLGQGPEFLTYFQNEAQLEKSRLLSDRFSAERPKGSFSTLEIQRTEQGDSAMYLCASSTLGGGSPLHFGNGTRLTVT.

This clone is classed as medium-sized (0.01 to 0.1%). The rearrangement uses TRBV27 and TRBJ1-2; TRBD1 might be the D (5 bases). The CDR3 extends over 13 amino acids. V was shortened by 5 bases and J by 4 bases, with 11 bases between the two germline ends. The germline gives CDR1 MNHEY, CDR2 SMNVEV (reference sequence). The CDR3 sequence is CASSSQGGYGYTF. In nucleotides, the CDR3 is TGTGCCAGCAGTAGTCAGGGTGGCTATGGCTACACCTTC.

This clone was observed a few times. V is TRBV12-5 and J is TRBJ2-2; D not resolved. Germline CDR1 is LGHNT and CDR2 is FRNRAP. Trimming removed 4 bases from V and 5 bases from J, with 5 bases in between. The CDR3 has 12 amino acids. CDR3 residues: CASGWRTGELFF. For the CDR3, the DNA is TGTGCTAGTGGTTGGAGAACCGGGGAGCTGTTTTTT. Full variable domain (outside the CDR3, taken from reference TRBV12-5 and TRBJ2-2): DARVTQTPRHKVTEMGQEVTMRCQPILGHNTVFWYRQTMMQGLELLAYFRNRAPLDDSGMPKDRFSAEMPDATLATLKIQPSEPRDSAVYFCASGWRTGELFFGEGSRLTVL.

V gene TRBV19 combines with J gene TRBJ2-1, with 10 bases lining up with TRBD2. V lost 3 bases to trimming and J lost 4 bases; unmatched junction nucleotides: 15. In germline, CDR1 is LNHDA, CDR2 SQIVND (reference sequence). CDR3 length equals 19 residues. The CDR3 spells CASSISSGGAVSKYNEQFF. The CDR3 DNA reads TGTGCCAGTAGTATTTCAAGCGGGGGGGCCGTGTCTAAGTACAATGAGCAGTTCTTC.

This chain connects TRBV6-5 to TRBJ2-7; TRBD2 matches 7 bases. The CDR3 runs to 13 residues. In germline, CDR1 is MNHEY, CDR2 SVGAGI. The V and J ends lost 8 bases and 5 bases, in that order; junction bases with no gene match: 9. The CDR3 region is CASVWEGVHEQYF. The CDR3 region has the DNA TGTGCCAGCGTTTGGGAGGGAGTCCACGAGCAGTACTTC.

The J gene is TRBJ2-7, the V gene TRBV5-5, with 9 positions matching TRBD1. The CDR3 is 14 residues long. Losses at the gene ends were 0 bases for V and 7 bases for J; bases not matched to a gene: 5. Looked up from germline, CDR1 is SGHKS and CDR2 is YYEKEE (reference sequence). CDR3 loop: CASSLVGQGREQYF. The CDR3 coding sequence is TGTGCCAGCAGCTTGGTGGGACAGGGCAGGGAGCAGTACTTC.

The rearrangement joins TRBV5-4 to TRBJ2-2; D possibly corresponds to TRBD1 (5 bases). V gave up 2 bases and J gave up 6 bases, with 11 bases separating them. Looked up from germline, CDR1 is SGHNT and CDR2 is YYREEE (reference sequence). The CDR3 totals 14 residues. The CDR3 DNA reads TGTGCCAGCAGCTTTGGGGCGGCGGCCGGGGAGCTGTTTTTT. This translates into CASSFGAAAGELFF.

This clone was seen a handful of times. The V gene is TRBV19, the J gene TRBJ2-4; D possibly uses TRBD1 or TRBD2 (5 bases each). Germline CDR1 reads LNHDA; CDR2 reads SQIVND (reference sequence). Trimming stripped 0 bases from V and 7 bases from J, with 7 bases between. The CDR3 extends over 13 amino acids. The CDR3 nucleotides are TGTGCCAGTAGTATAGATGAGGGGAACATTCAGTACTTC. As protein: CASSIDEGNIQYF.

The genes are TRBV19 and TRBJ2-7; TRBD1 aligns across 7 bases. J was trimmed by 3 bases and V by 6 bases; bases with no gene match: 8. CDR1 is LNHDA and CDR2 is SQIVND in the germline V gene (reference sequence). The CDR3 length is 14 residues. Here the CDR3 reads CASSPGQAIYEQYF. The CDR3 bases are TGTGCCAGTAGCCCTGGACAGGCGATCTACGAGCAGTACTTC.

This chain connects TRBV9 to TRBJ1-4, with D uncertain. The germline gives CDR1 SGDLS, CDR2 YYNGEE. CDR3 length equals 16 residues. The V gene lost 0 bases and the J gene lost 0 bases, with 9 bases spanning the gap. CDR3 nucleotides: TGTGCCAGCAGCGTAGCCGGGTTTCCAACTAATGAAAAACTGTTTTTT. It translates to CASSVAGFPTNEKLFF.

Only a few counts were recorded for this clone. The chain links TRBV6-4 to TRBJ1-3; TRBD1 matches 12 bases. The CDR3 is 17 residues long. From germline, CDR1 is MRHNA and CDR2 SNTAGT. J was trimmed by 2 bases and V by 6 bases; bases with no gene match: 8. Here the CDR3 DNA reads TGTGCCAGCAGGGCACCGGGACAGGGGGCGGCTGGAAACACCATATATTTT. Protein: CASRAPGQGAAGNTIYF.